This T cell receptor beta chain was documented in a study of T-cell memory formation after mild COVID-19. Study-wide results and caveats: Whereas later expanders leaned CD4+, clones contracting day 15 to 85 showed a balanced CD4/CD8 makeup. Confirmation of SARS-CoV-2 specificity was lacking for second-wave clones peaking day 37.

A remark on this clonotype: Antigen: not known.

The CDR3 length is 16 residues. Constant-segment primers were used for 5'RACE, and the resulting TCR alpha and TCR beta cDNA libraries carried sample barcodes and UMIs. MiXCR, run by TCRdb on the 5' RACE reads, gives a single entry per CDR3 protein. Of 40,000 to 60,000 distinct CDR3 sequences detected, 12% appear once; the ten largest clones hold approximately 25%. The V and J genes are TRBV3-2 and TRBJ1-3. TRBV3-2 is marked as a pseudogene. Sequencing was done on a sample of PBMCs or a T cell subset sorted from them (not recorded which). This sequence was found in a man aged 18-30 years who had mild COVID-19 (a few samples of this study predate the infection). Cell type and time point are not known. CDR3 DNA: TGTGCCAGCAGCCAAGATGTGCGGGACTCTGGAAACACCATATATTTT. Protein sequence: CASSQDVRDSGNTIYF.